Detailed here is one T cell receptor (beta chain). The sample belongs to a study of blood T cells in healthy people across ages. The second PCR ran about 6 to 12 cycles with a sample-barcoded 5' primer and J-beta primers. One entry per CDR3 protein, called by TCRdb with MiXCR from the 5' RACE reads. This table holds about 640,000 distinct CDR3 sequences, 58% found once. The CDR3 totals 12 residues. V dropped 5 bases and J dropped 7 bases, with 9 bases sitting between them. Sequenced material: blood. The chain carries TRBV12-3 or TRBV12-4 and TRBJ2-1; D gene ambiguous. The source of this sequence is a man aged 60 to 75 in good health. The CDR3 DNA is TGTGCCAGCAGTCGGTTTCCGAATGAGCAGTTCTTC. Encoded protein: CASSRFPNEQFF.